A selection of T cell receptor beta chains follows, all from one sample in a study of cytomegalovirus exposure and HLA in healthy donors. Clones were sequenced by immunoSEQ multiplex PCR, and TCRdb holds only the in-frame ones, with some missing. This sample has approximately 77,000 clones, with nearly 80% found just once. The sample was PBMCs. The receptors stem from a middle-aged man in good health and CMV-seronegative. Both conserved end residues are part of each CDR3. The D gene is left open where the match is weak. Rows give clone size only sometimes, using once, few, many, or a class for an expanded clone.

j_gene,abundance,v_gene,d_gene,CDR3nt,CDR3aa
TRBJ1-5,.,TRBV19,TRBD1,TGTGCCAGTAGTATCACAGGGGGCAATCAGCCCCAGCATTTT,CASSITGGNQPQHF
TRBJ2-1,.,TRBV7-2,.,TGTGCCAGCAGCTTAAAGCCGGGGAGTGAGCAGTTCTTC,CASSLKPGSEQFF
TRBJ1-2,.,TRBV27,.,TGTGCCAGCAGTCCAGGGCCCGACTCCTCCTATGGCTACACCTTC,CASSPGPDSSYGYTF
TRBJ1-2,.,TRBV7-9,.,TGTGCCAGCAGCTCGACAGGAGCTAACTATGGCTACACCTTC,CASSSTGANYGYTF
TRBJ2-1,.,TRBV7-2,.,TGTGCCAGCAGTCCTTCACGGAGTCGGAATGAGCAGTTCTTC,CASSPSRSRNEQFF
TRBJ2-5,.,TRBV5-4,TRBD2,TGTGCCAGCAGCCCCAGACTAGCGGGAGTCGGGGAGACCCAGTACTTC,CASSPRLAGVGETQYF
TRBJ1-2,.,TRBV6-1,TRBD1,TGTGCCAGCAGCAATGGACAGGGGCTTGGCTACACCTTC,CASSNGQGLGYTF
TRBJ2-2,.,TRBV27,.,TGTGCCAGCAGTTCGACCCAGGGGACCGGGGAGCTGTTTTTT,CASSSTQGTGELFF
TRBJ2-5,.,TRBV10-3,.,TGTGCCATCAGCCCTAGAGGAGAGACCCAGTACTTC,CAISPRGETQYF
TRBJ1-1,.,TRBV2,.,TGTGCCAGCAGTGGCGCAGACATGAACACTGAAGCTTTCTTT,CASSGADMNTEAFF
TRBJ2-5,.,TRBV5-1,.,TGCGCCAGCCACGGCGGGCATAACCTTCAAGAGACCCAGTACTTC,CASHGGHNLQETQYF
TRBJ2-7,.,TRBV7-9,TRBD1,TGTGCCAGCAGCTCACAGGGGGCGCCCTGGGAGCAGTACTTC,CASSSQGAPWEQYF
TRBJ1-2,.,TRBV6-1,TRBD1,TGTGCCAGCACCCCAGGGGACAGAAAATTCTATGGCTACACCTTC,CASTPGDRKFYGYTF
TRBJ2-6,few,TRBV10-3,TRBD2,TGTGCCATCAGTGAACGGGAGGGCTCTGGGGCCAACGTCCTGACTTTC,CAISEREGSGANVLTF
TRBJ2-3,.,TRBV7-9,.,TGTGCCAGCAGCCCGGACCAGGGTAGCACAGATACGCAGTATTTT,CASSPDQGSTDTQYF
TRBJ1-2,.,TRBV7-2,TRBD1,TGTGCCAGCAGCAGTACAGGGGACCTTGTTGGCTACACCTTC,CASSSTGDLVGYTF
TRBJ1-5,.,TRBV6-4,.,TGTGCCAGCAGGATGACAGATAGTAGCAATCAGCCCCAGCATTTT,CASRMTDSSNQPQHF
TRBJ1-4,.,TRBV14,TRBD1,TGTGCCAGCAGCCAAGGCCAGCAGGGGGCCCTTGAAAAACTGTTTTTT,CASSQGQQGALEKLFF
TRBJ2-2,.,TRBV7-2,TRBD1,TGTGCCAGCAGCTTAGGACAGGGAGCAAACACCGGGGAGCTGTTTTTT,CASSLGQGANTGELFF
TRBJ2-7,.,TRBV5-4,TRBD2,TGTGCCAGCAGCGGGGCCCCTAGCGGGAGTAGCTACGAGCAGTACTTC,CASSGAPSGSSYEQYF
TRBJ1-5,.,TRBV19,.,TGTGCCAGTAGTATTGGAGGGAATCAGCCCCAGCATTTT,CASSIGGNQPQHF
TRBJ2-1,.,TRBV7-6,.,TGTGCCAGCAGCTTAGAGGGCGCGGGTGTTAGCTCCTACAATGAGCAGTTCTTC,CASSLEGAGVSSYNEQFF
TRBJ2-5,once,TRBV30,TRBD1,TGTGCCTGGAGCGGAAACCGGGACAGGGGAGAGACCCAGTACTTC,CAWSGNRDRGETQYF
TRBJ1-2,.,TRBV18,TRBD1,TGTGCCAGCTCTCCGGGGACAGGGACTAACTATGGCTACACCTTC,CASSPGTGTNYGYTF
TRBJ1-5,.,TRBV27,TRBD1,TGTGCCAGCAGGTCCGGGACAGGGGGGAACAGAAAACAGCCCCAGCATTTT,CASRSGTGGNRKQPQHF
TRBJ2-7,.,TRBV19,TRBD1,TGTGCCAGTAGTATCCAGGACAGGGCGGTCTACGAGCAGTACTTC,CASSIQDRAVYEQYF
TRBJ2-3,.,TRBV27,TRBD2,TGTGCCAGCAGTTTATACAGGGGCAGGGGTAGCGGGAGGGACACAGATACGCAGTATTTT,CASSLYRGRGSGRDTDTQYF
TRBJ1-5,.,TRBV28,TRBD1,TGTGCCAGCAGTTTCCAAGGACAGGGACCGGCCCAGCATTTT,CASSFQGQGPAQHF
TRBJ2-1,.,TRBV10-3,.,TGTGCCATCAGTGAGGGACAGTCGGCCTACAATGAGCAGTTCTTC,CAISEGQSAYNEQFF
TRBJ1-4,.,TRBV28,.,TGTGCCAGCAGTCTCAGGGGCCGCACCCATGAAAAACTGTTTTTT,CASSLRGRTHEKLFF
TRBJ2-3,few,TRBV5-1,.,TGCGCCAGCAGCCTGACTAGTGGCACAGATACGCAGTATTTT,CASSLTSGTDTQYF
TRBJ2-3,.,TRBV9,TRBD2,TGTGCCAGCAGCGTACGAGGGGAGGGAGGGACAGATACGCAGTATTTT,CASSVRGEGGTDTQYF
TRBJ2-7,.,TRBV11-2,.,TGTGCCAGCAGCTACACCCCTCGCGGGAACTACGAGCAGTACTTC,CASSYTPRGNYEQYF
TRBJ2-5,.,TRBV11-2,.,TGTGCCAGCAGCTTAAGTCAGGGCTGGACCCAGTACTTC,CASSLSQGWTQYF
TRBJ2-3,.,TRBV13,TRBD2,TGTGCCAGCAGCTCCCCCGGCCGACTAGCGGGGGAAGCACCAGATACGCAGTATTTT,CASSSPGRLAGEAPDTQYF
TRBJ2-1,.,TRBV5-1,TRBD1,TGCGCCAGCAGCTTAATTACAGGGGTCAATGAGCAGTTCTTC,CASSLITGVNEQFF
TRBJ2-1,.,TRBV7-3,.,TGTGCCAGCAGCCCCTCGGGATCCTACAATGAGCAGTTCTTC,CASSPSGSYNEQFF
TRBJ1-1,.,TRBV18,.,TGTGCCAGCTCACCATTGAAGATCGGTCTGGGGGCTCCCACTGAAGCTTTCTTT,CASSPLKIGLGAPTEAFF
TRBJ1-1,.,TRBV19,TRBD1,TGTGCCAGTAGCAACAGGGGCCTTGAAGCTTTCTTT,CASSNRGLEAFF
TRBJ1-2,.,TRBV30,.,TGTGCCTGGAGAACTGGGAGGGGAGGAGGCTACACCTTC,CAWRTGRGGGYTF
TRBJ2-7,.,TRBV5-4,.,TGTGCCAGCAGCAGTCTAGTTTCCGAGCAGTACTTC,CASSSLVSEQYF
TRBJ1-2,.,TRBV5-1,TRBD1,TGCGCCAGCAGCGCGTCGACAGGGTCGGTCTATGGCTACACCTTC,CASSASTGSVYGYTF
TRBJ2-1,.,TRBV9,TRBD2,TGTGCCAGCAGCGTAGGAATAGCGGGGGATGGGGAGCAGTTCTTC,CASSVGIAGDGEQFF
TRBJ2-7,few,TRBV30,.,TGTGCCTCGTCGCCGGGATTCCCGCCCTACGAGCAGTACTTC,CASSPGFPPYEQYF
TRBJ2-5,.,TRBV15,.,TGTGCCACCGGACTATTACAAGAGACCCAGTACTTC,CATGLLQETQYF
TRBJ2-1,.,TRBV30,TRBD2,TGTGCCTGGACTAGCGGGCCCTACAATGAGCAGTTCTTC,CAWTSGPYNEQFF
TRBJ1-1,.,TRBV18,TRBD1,TGTGCCAGCTCACTGGGGACAGGGTTTTCGACTGAAGCTTTCTTT,CASSLGTGFSTEAFF
TRBJ2-7,.,TRBV6-5,TRBD2,TGTGCCAGCACTCGGGGGCTAGCGGGCTACGAGCAGTACTTC,CASTRGLAGYEQYF